The 23 T cell receptor beta chains listed next were all sequenced from one sample in a study of cytomegalovirus exposure and HLA in healthy donors. Use of 60 Vbeta and 13 Jbeta primers characterized the PCR. The data were produced by immunoSEQ multiplex PCR, yet TCRdb's version contains in-frame clones alone and is incomplete. Among over 80,000 clones listed, 70% to 85% were seen once. Sequencing was carried out using PBMCs. Every receptor here comes from a man in his forties or fifties in good health and CMV-seronegative.

The sample holds a few counts of this clone. The chain has TRBV5-6 and TRBJ2-1; D possibly matches TRBD1 or TRBD2 (9 bases each). V gave up 0 bases and J gave up 8 bases, with 27 bases separating them. CDR1 and CDR2 (germline): SGHDT, YYEEEE. This CDR3 spans 19 amino acids. In DNA, the CDR3 is TGTGCCAGCAGCTTGGTGGGGACAGGGCGTCTAGCGGGGACGGATGAGCAGTTCTTC. It encodes CASSLVGTGRLAGTDEQFF.

The V and J genes are TRBV5-4 and TRBJ2-1, with 11 bases identical to TRBD2. The germline V gene encodes CDR1 SGHNT and CDR2 YYREEE (reference sequence). The CDR3 length is 15 residues. V gave up 4 bases and J gave up 9 bases; unmatched junction bases: 9. As DNA, the CDR3 is TGTGCCAGCAGCAAGCCTTCTAGCGGGAGGATTGAGCAGTTCTTC. Its translation: CASSKPSSGRIEQFF.

The gene calls are TRBV27 and TRBJ2-7, with 9 bases aligning to TRBD1. V was clipped by 0 bases and J by 2 bases; unmatched bases: 2. Germline-derived CDR1 and CDR2 are MNHEY and SMNVEV (reference sequence). The CDR3 sequence is 15 residues long. CDR3 coding DNA: TGTGCCAGCAGTTTATCGGGGACAGGGACCTACGAGCAGTACTTC. It codes for CASSLSGTGTYEQYF.

This chain joins TRBV11-2 and TRBJ2-1; D unclear. Germline V gene data show CDR1 as SGHAT and CDR2 as FQNNGV. The V gene lost 2 bases and the J gene lost 5 bases, with 7 bases spanning the gap. The CDR3 is 13 amino acids. CDR3 sequence reads: CASSLQVDNEQFF. DNA of the CDR3: TGTGCCAGCAGCTTACAGGTTGACAATGAGCAGTTCTTC.

This clone was found a few times. J is TRBJ2-5 and V is TRBV28; D remains unclear. The CDR3 extends over 11 amino acids. CDR1 is MDHEN and CDR2 is SYDVKM in the germline V gene. Trimming left V 5 bases short and J 2 bases short, with 3 bases between. The CDR3 bases are TGTGCCAGCAGTGTACAAGAGACCCAGTACTTC. Translation: CASSVQETQYF.

This clone was seen a single time. The CDR3 here is CASSSRTGASYEQYF. The DNA of the CDR3 is TGTGCCAGCTCATCCCGGACAGGGGCCTCCTACGAGCAGTACTTC. J is TRBJ2-7 and V is TRBV18; 9 bases match TRBD1. Looked up from germline, CDR1 is KGHSH and CDR2 is LQKENI. With V trimmed by 5 bases and J by 0 bases, 5 bases remained unmatched. This CDR3 comprises 15 residues.

The chain uses TRBV7-9 and TRBJ1-1, with 8 positions matching TRBD1. CDR1 and CDR2 (germline): SEHNR, FQNEAQ (reference sequence). CDR3 length: 14 amino acids. With 5 bases clipped from V and 8 bases from J, the junction kept 10 bases outside the gene matches. CDR3 DNA sequence: TGTGCCAGCAGCCCAACATTCGACAGGGGAGAAGCTTTCTTT. This gives the protein CASSPTFDRGEAFF.

The rearrangement joins TRBV7-2 to TRBJ2-1; D perhaps matches TRBD1 (5 bases). V was trimmed by 1 base and J by 4 bases, leaving 14 bases between them. This CDR3 comprises 16 residues. In germline, CDR1 is SGHTA, CDR2 FQGNSA. The CDR3 sequence: CASSLDRQNLYNEQFF. In nucleotides, the CDR3 is TGTGCCAGCAGCTTAGACCGACAGAATTTATACAATGAGCAGTTCTTC.

The table lists this clone with a few counts. The CDR3 reads CASSEALGGFLGNTIYF. The CDR3 DNA follows: TGTGCCAGCAGTGAAGCCTTGGGGGGGTTCCTTGGAAACACCATATATTTT. The chain combines TRBV6-1 with TRBJ1-3, with D tentatively TRBD1 (5 bases). V was clipped by 0 bases and J by 3 bases, with 15 bases between them. CDR1 is MNHNS and CDR2 is SASEGT in the germline V gene. The CDR3 consists of 17 residues.

The rearrangement links TRBV7-2 to TRBJ2-5; 8 bases fit TRBD2. J was trimmed by 1 base and V by 5 bases; bases with no gene match: 3. The CDR3 covers 14 residues. Germline V gene data show CDR1 as SGHTA and CDR2 as FQGNSA. The chain's CDR3 is CASSPGRAQETQYF. The CDR3 nucleotides are TGTGCCAGCAGCCCCGGGAGGGCCCAAGAGACCCAGTACTTC. The entire variable domain, with the rest obtained from reference TRBV7-2 and TRBJ2-5, is as follows: GAGVSQSPSNKVTEKGKDVELRCDPISGHTALYWYRQSLGQGLEFLIYFQGNSAPDKSGLPSDRFSAERTGGSVSTLTIQRTQQEDSAVYLCASSPGRAQETQYFGPGTRLLVL.

The chain recombines TRBV9 with TRBJ2-2, with TRBD1 matching over 10 bases. There are 17 residues in the CDR3. Germline CDR1 reads SGDLS; CDR2 reads YYNGEE. Trimming took 3 bases from V and 3 from J; bases not matched to a gene: 8. This CDR3 is CASSDPRGTGDTGELFF. CDR3 DNA: TGTGCCAGCAGCGATCCTCGAGGGACAGGGGACACCGGGGAGCTGTTTTTT.

The J gene is TRBJ2-1, the V gene TRBV4-3; a weak D match, TRBD2 (6 bases). The V gene lost 1 base and the J gene lost 0 bases, with 7 bases spanning the gap. CDR1 is LGHNA and CDR2 is YSLEER in the germline V gene. The CDR3 totals 15 residues. The CDR3 loop reads CASSQAGSSYNEQFF. Here the CDR3 DNA reads TGCGCCAGCAGCCAAGCCGGGAGCTCCTACAATGAGCAGTTCTTC.

This clone was counted a single time. The chain joins TRBV6-1 to TRBJ2-3; the match to TRBD2 covers 8 bases. CDR1 and CDR2 (germline): MNHNS, SASEGT. The junction had 7 bases not matched to a gene; V was cut back by 2 bases and J by 0 bases. There are 17 residues in the CDR3. The CDR3 is CASSERKSSGSTDTQYF. The DNA of the CDR3 is TGTGCCAGCAGTGAAAGGAAGTCTAGCGGGAGCACAGATACGCAGTATTTT.

The chain employs TRBV7-3 and TRBJ2-3; D uncertain. V gave up 5 bases and J gave up 5 bases, with 11 bases separating them. Looked up from germline, CDR1 is SGHTA and CDR2 is FQGTGA. CDR3 size: 13 residues. The CDR3 DNA follows: TGTGCCAGCAGCCACACAAACATAGATACGCAGTATTTT. Translating it yields CASSHTNIDTQYF.

The chain uses TRBV7-2 and TRBJ2-7, with a weak D call TRBD2 (6 bases). Germline-derived CDR1 and CDR2 are SGHTA and FQGNSA. The CDR3 covers 16 residues. Trimming pared 5 bases from V and 3 bases from J, leaving 20 bases between. The CDR3 coding sequence is TGTGCCAGCAGCCCTGATACCGGGACTTTGAACTACGAGCAGTACTTC. Translated, it gives CASSPDTGTLNYEQYF.

The chain is built from TRBV28 and TRBJ1-2; D unclear. The germline gives CDR1 MDHEN, CDR2 SYDVKM. The V gene lost 6 bases and the J gene lost 3 bases, with 14 bases spanning the gap. The CDR3 is made up of 14 amino acids. The CDR3 loop reads CASRERVSYYGYTF. The CDR3 DNA follows: TGTGCCAGCAGGGAACGGGTTTCGTACTATGGCTACACCTTC.

The chain combines TRBV11-2 with TRBJ2-1, with a tentative D call TRBD2 (5 bases). CDR3 size: 13 residues. CDR1 and CDR2 (germline): SGHAT, FQNNGV. Trimming took 1 base from V and 9 from J, leaving 10 bases between them. The chain's CDR3 is CASSLAASTEQFF. The CDR3, as DNA: TGTGCCAGCAGCTTAGCGGCTAGCACTGAGCAGTTCTTC.

CDR3 nucleotides: TGTGCCAGCAGTAGGGACAGGGGCACAGATACGCAGTATTTT. Residues: CASSRDRGTDTQYF. The chain is built from TRBV6-5 and TRBJ2-3; 9 bases match TRBD1. V shed 5 bases, J shed 1 base, and the junction held 1 base outside the gene matches. The CDR3 is 14 amino acids. Germline V gene data show CDR1 as MNHEY and CDR2 as SVGAGI.

The chain is built from TRBV7-2 and TRBJ2-4, with TRBD1 matching over 7 bases. V dropped 5 bases and J dropped 8; count of bases not matched to a gene: 9. This CDR3 comprises 14 residues. From germline, CDR1 is SGHTA and CDR2 FQGNSA. CDR3 loop: CASSGTGAVDIQYF. As DNA, the CDR3 is TGTGCCAGCAGCGGTACAGGGGCCGTGGACATTCAGTACTTC.

J is TRBJ2-7 and V is TRBV27; D gene uncertain. The CDR3 contains 14 residues. Trimming shortened V by 6 bases and J by 0 bases, and 12 bases separated the two germline ends. The germline V gene encodes CDR1 MNHEY and CDR2 SMNVEV (reference sequence). The CDR3 loop reads CASRRVGFSYEQYF. CDR3 coding DNA: TGTGCCAGCAGACGGGTCGGGTTCTCCTACGAGCAGTACTTC.

The chain employs TRBV28 and TRBJ2-2, with 7 bases identical to TRBD1. The CDR3 has 14 amino acids. Germline V gene data show CDR1 as MDHEN and CDR2 as SYDVKM. V was clipped by 7 bases and J by 3 bases; unmatched bases: 5. The DNA of the CDR3 is TGTGCCAGCACACAGGGGTGGGACACCGGGGAGCTGTTTTTT. Translation gives CASTQGWDTGELFF.

V and J are TRBV10-3 and TRBJ2-2; 8 bases map to TRBD2. V dropped 4 bases and J dropped 5; count of bases not matched to a gene: 6. CDR1 is ENHRY, CDR2 SYGVKD, per germline. This CDR3 contains 15 residues. CDR3 loop: CAISVSTGGTGELFF. CDR3 bases: TGTGCCATCAGTGTCTCGACGGGAGGGACCGGGGAGCTGTTTTTT.

The rearrangement links TRBV19 to TRBJ1-5, with D uncertain. The CDR3 sequence is 16 residues long. Germline lookup yields CDR1 LNHDA and CDR2 SQIVND (reference sequence). Trimming shortened V by 3 bases and J by 4 bases, and 16 bases separated the two germline ends. CDR3 bases: TGTGCCAGTAGTATCCAGATGGGAGTACTAAATCAGCCCCAGCATTTT. It translates to CASSIQMGVLNQPQHF. Complete variable domain (other parts from reference TRBV19 and TRBJ1-5): DGGITQSPKYLFRKEGQNVTLSCEQNLNHDAMYWYRQDPGQGLRLIYYSQIVNDFQKGDIAEGYSVSREKKESFPLTVTSAQKNPTAFYLCASSIQMGVLNQPQHFGDGTRLSIL.